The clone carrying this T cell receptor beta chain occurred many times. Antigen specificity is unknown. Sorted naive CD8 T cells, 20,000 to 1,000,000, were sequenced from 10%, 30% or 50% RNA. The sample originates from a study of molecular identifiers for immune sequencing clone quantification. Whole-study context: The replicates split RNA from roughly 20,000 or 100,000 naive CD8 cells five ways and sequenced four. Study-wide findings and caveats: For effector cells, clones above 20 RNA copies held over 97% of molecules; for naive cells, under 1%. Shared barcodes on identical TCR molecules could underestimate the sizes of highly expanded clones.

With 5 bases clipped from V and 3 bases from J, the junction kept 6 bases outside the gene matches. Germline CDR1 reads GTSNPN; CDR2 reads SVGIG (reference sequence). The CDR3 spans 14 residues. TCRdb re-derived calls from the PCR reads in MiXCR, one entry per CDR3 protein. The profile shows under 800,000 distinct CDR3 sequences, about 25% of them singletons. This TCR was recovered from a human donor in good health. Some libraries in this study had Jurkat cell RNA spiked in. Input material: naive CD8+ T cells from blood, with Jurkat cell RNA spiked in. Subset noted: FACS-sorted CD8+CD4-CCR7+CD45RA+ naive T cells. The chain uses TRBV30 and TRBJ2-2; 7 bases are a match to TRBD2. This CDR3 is CAWGGDADTGELFF. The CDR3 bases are TGTGCCTGGGGGGGGGACGCCGACACCGGGGAGCTGTTTTTT.